Shown below are 25 T cell receptor beta chains from a single sample sequenced in a study of blood T cells in healthy people across ages. Primed by a sample-barcoded 5' primer and a J-beta primer mix, a second PCR proceeded for about 6 to 11 cycles. TCRdb processed the 5' RACE reads anew with MiXCR; each CDR3 protein has one entry. The table records some 640,000 distinct CDR3 sequences, approximately 30% of them present only once. Sequenced sample: blood. The receptors shown here come from a woman older than 75 in good health.

With regard to this clonotype: A single base separates this from a much larger clone, so it may be a read error. The gene calls are TRBV5-5 and TRBJ1-4; D is ambiguous. The CDR3 is 14 residues long. Germline lookup yields CDR1 SGHKS and CDR2 YYEKEE (reference sequence). Trimming removed 8 bases at V and 7 bases at J, with 18 bases between. The CDR3 DNA sequence: TGTGCCAGTACAGATAACCTGCTGTCTGAAAAACTGTTTTTT. Translated, it gives CASTDNLLSEKLFF.

This clonotype has a single count. At one end, the junction sequence differs from germline, possibly due to a read error. V is TRBV12-3 or TRBV12-4 and J is TRBJ2-3; D is unclear. The CDR3 runs 16 residues. The CDR3 loop reads CAGSLGPGSAADTQYF. CDR3 DNA sequence: TGTGCCGGCAGTTTGGGCCCGGGCAGCGCGGCAGATACGCAGTATTTT.

The CDR3 DNA reads TGTGCCAGCAGCGCCCGGGACCGTGTCCGCTTCTTCAATCAGCCCCAGCATTTT. Protein: CASSARDRVRFFNQPQHF. J is TRBJ1-5 and V is TRBV14, with D perhaps TRBD1 (5 bases). CDR3 length: 18 residues. The V gene's germline CDR1 is SGHDN and CDR2 FVKESK. Trimming stripped 5 bases from V and 3 bases from J, with 23 bases between.

A remark on this clonotype: This may be a read error: a much more frequent sequence differs by one nucleotide. The chain uses TRBV5-1 and TRBJ1-2, with 7 positions matching TRBD1. The CDR3 is 15 amino acids. V lost 0 bases, J lost 4 bases, and 6 bases stayed unmatched. Germline-derived CDR1 and CDR2 are SGHRS and YFSETQ. CDR3 nucleotide sequence: TGCGCCAGCAGCTTGGATGGACAGGCGGGCTATGGCTACACCTTC. Protein product: CASSLDGQAGYGYTF.

The rearrangement uses TRBV20-1 and TRBJ2-1; the match to TRBD2 covers 11 bases. Losses at the gene ends were 1 base for V and 1 base for J; bases not matched to a gene: 3. The CDR3 contains 16 residues. Germline CDR1 is DFQATT and CDR2 is SNEGSKA (reference sequence). CDR3 amino acids: CSARASSGRSYNEQFF. In nucleotides, the CDR3 is TGCAGTGCTAGAGCTTCTAGCGGGAGGTCCTACAATGAGCAGTTCTTC.

This clonotype occurred many times. The chain is built from TRBV9 and TRBJ1-2; a weak D match, TRBD1 (5 bases). V was shortened by 0 bases and J by 2 bases, with 14 bases between the two germline ends. Germline loops: CDR1 SGDLS, CDR2 YYNGEE. CDR3 size: 16 residues. The CDR3 spells CASSVGSRGGNYGYTF. The DNA for the CDR3 is TGTGCCAGCAGCGTAGGGTCGCGGGGGGGGAACTATGGCTACACCTTC.

This chain uses TRBV20-1 with TRBJ1-2; TRBD1 is a possible D gene (6 bases). Trimming pared 5 bases from V and 0 bases from J, leaving 10 bases between. This CDR3 is 13 amino acids long. In germline, CDR1 is DFQATT, CDR2 SNEGSKA (reference sequence). CDR3 residues: CSAVGASNYGYTF. The CDR3, as DNA: TGCAGTGCTGTGGGGGCCTCTAACTATGGCTACACCTTC.

The chain joins TRBV5-1 to TRBJ2-7, with D unclear. This CDR3 is built from 14 residues. Looked up from germline, CDR1 is SGHRS and CDR2 is YFSETQ. The germline V and J ends were trimmed by 6 bases and 10 bases, with 23 bases remaining between them. This CDR3 reads CASIADGYSGAQYF. The CDR3 nucleotides are TGCGCCAGCATTGCGGACGGTTATTCAGGAGCCCAGTACTTC.

The V gene is TRBV20-1, the J gene TRBJ1-2, with a possible D match to TRBD1 (6 bases). CDR1 and CDR2 (germline): DFQATT, SNEGSKA (reference sequence). The V gene lost 3 bases and the J gene lost 4 bases, with 18 bases spanning the gap. There are 15 residues in the CDR3. CDR3 protein: CSARGNSGQLYGYTF. For the CDR3, the DNA is TGCAGTGCTAGGGGAAACTCTGGACAGCTCTATGGCTACACCTTC.

The gene calls are TRBV7-9 and TRBJ2-5; D might be TRBD1 or TRBD2, each matching 5 bases. Germline V CDR1 and CDR2: SEHNR, FQNEAQ (reference sequence). Trimming stripped 1 base from V and 4 bases from J, with 16 bases between. This CDR3 contains 16 residues. CDR3 sequence: CASSLGSSGRVETQYF. CDR3 bases: TGTGCCAGCAGCTTAGGTTCATCGGGGCGAGTAGAGACCCAGTACTTC. The variable domain in full, with the rest retrieved from reference TRBV7-9 and TRBJ2-5, is DTGVSQNPRHKITKRGQNVTFRCDPISEHNRLYWYRQTLGQGPEFLTYFQNEAQLEKSRLLSDRFSAERPKGSFSTLEIQRTEQGDSAMYLCASSLGSSGRVETQYFGPGTRLLVL.

This clonotype was counted ten times or more. The V call is TRBV27, the J call TRBJ1-2, with D perhaps matching TRBD1 (6 bases). Germline-derived CDR1 and CDR2 are MNHEY and SMNVEV (reference sequence). The V end was cut by 2 bases, the J end by 5 bases, with 9 bases between. The CDR3 runs to 13 residues. The CDR3: CASSLGGLYGYTF. The CDR3, as DNA: TGTGCCAGCAGTTTAGGGGGCTTATATGGCTACACCTTC.

Concerning this clonotype itself: Being one base from a much bigger clone, this may be a read error. V is TRBV18 and J is TRBJ1-1; 10 bases fit TRBD1. The junction had 16 bases not matched to a gene; V was cut back by 8 bases and J by 10 bases. Germline V gives CDR1 KGHSH, CDR2 LQKENI. This CDR3 contains 15 residues. CDR3: CASPNIPGTGVGAFF. CDR3 DNA: TGTGCCAGCCCAAATATCCCCGGGACAGGGGTTGGAGCTTTCTTT.

With respect to this clonotype: A clone one base away is much larger, so this may be a read error. This sequence joins TRBV19 and TRBJ2-7, with a weak D call TRBD1 (6 bases). V gave up 3 bases and J gave up 2 bases, with 11 bases separating them. The CDR3 contains 14 residues. Germline V lookup: CDR1 LNHDA, CDR2 SQIVND (reference sequence). The CDR3 spells CASSIGTNAYEQYF. The CDR3 nucleotides are TGTGCCAGTAGTATCGGGACAAACGCCTACGAGCAGTACTTC.

This clonotype was picked up a small number of times. V is TRBV18 and J is TRBJ2-1; D call uncertain. Looked up from germline, CDR1 is KGHSH and CDR2 is LQKENI. Trimming cost V 3 bases and J 7 bases, with 13 bases left between them. The CDR3 sequence is 14 residues long. This CDR3 reads CASSPGSMGNEQFF. The CDR3 DNA is TGTGCCAGCTCACCGGGCAGCATGGGTAATGAGCAGTTCTTC.

The chain is built from TRBV5-1 and TRBJ1-1; 8 bases line up with TRBD1. The CDR3 covers 14 residues. V was clipped by 4 bases and J by 1 base; unmatched bases: 3. Germline V gene sequence: CDR1 SGHRS, CDR2 YFSETQ. DNA of the CDR3: TGCGCCAGCAGCGGAGACAGGGGGAACACTGAAGCTTTCTTT. Translation: CASSGDRGNTEAFF.

This clonotype has more than one count but fewer than ten. The V and J genes are TRBV27 and TRBJ1-1; D unresolved. Germline CDR1 and CDR2: MNHEY and SMNVEV (reference sequence). V lost 6 bases and J lost 4, with 12 bases in between. The CDR3 loop spans 13 amino acids. This chain's CDR3 is CASSPPGFTEAFF. CDR3 bases: TGTGCCAGCAGCCCCCCAGGTTTCACTGAAGCTTTCTTT.

The J gene is TRBJ2-1, the V gene TRBV30; perhaps TRBD1 as D (6 bases). The CDR3 totals 19 residues. Trimming removed 2 bases at V and 5 bases at J, with 28 bases between. CDR1 and CDR2 (germline): GTSNPN, SVGIG (reference sequence). Here the CDR3 DNA reads TGTGCCTGGAGTTTTGGAGGAGTGGCTGGACAGACGGTGAACAATGAGCAGTTCTTC. Encoded protein: CAWSFGGVAGQTVNNEQFF.

This clonotype was detected a few times. J is TRBJ2-2 and V is TRBV10-3, with 11 bases lining up with TRBD1. Trimming cost V 6 bases and J 7 bases; bases outside gene matches: 7. This CDR3 has 15 amino acids. In germline, CDR1 is ENHRY, CDR2 SYGVKD. The CDR3 DNA is TGTGCCATCAGCGCCGGGACAGGGGGTTTCGGGGAGCTGTTTTTT. This translates into CAISAGTGGFGELFF.

This clonotype was observed a handful of times. This rearrangement joins TRBV11-1 to TRBJ2-4; possibly TRBD2 for D (5 bases). Deletions cut 3 bases from V and 13 bases from J, with 10 bases between. The CDR3 contains 11 residues. CDR1 SGHAT and CDR2 FQDESV come from the germline V gene (reference sequence). The CDR3 DNA reads TGTGCCAGCAGCTTCCATGGGGAGCAGTACTTC. Protein product: CASSFHGEQYF.

Points on this clonotype: The junction departs from the called germline gene at one end, perhaps through a read error. The chain links TRBV7-3 to TRBJ1-1, with unresolved D. This CDR3 spans 16 amino acids. From germline, CDR1 is SGHTA and CDR2 FQGTGA. CDR3 amino acids: CASSLRAPTSNAEAFF. CDR3 DNA: TGTGCCAGCAGCTTAAGAGCCCCGACTTCGAACGCTGAAGCTTTCTTT. The full variable domain, rest sourced from reference TRBV7-3 and TRBJ1-1, is GAGVSQTPSNKVTEKGKYVELRCDPISGHTALYWYRQSLGQGPEFLIYFQGTGAADDSGLPNDRFFAVRPEGSVSTLKIQRTERGDSAVYLCASSLRAPTSNAEAFFGQGTRLTVV.

This clonotype was seen more than once but under ten times. This sequence joins TRBV30 and TRBJ2-5; a weak D match, TRBD2 (5 bases). With 4 bases removed from V and 1 base from J, the gap between germline ends came to 13 bases. CDR1 and CDR2 (germline): GTSNPN, SVGIG (reference sequence). The CDR3 is 14 residues long. CDR3 in amino acids: CAWNGLPAQETQYF. The CDR3 DNA follows: TGTGCCTGGAACGGACTCCCGGCCCAAGAGACCCAGTACTTC.

Comment on this clonotype: This may come from a read error, since a much larger clone is one base off. The chain combines TRBV29-1 with TRBJ1-2; possible D gene TRBD1, 6 bases. The V gene's germline CDR1 is SQVTM and CDR2 ANQGSEA. This CDR3 spans 12 amino acids. CDR3 amino acids: CSVDRAVGGCTF. The CDR3 DNA is TGCAGCGTTGACAGGGCTGTCGGGGGCTGCACCTTC.

The V call is TRBV12-3 or TRBV12-4, the J call TRBJ2-5, with 9 bases aligning to TRBD1. The CDR3 contains 14 residues. V was clipped by 1 base and J by 11 bases; unmatched bases: 8. This CDR3 reads CASSLDRGPSEQYF. The CDR3 DNA follows: TGTGCCAGCAGTTTAGACAGGGGGCCTAGTGAGCAGTACTTC.

The chain carries TRBV11-2 and TRBJ2-3; tentative D call: TRBD1 (6 bases). CDR1 is SGHAT and CDR2 is FQNNGV in the germline V gene. CDR3 size: 15 residues. V gave up 3 bases and J gave up 2 bases, with 12 bases separating them. This chain's CDR3 is CASSFLQGDTDTQYF. Here the CDR3 DNA reads TGTGCCAGCAGCTTCCTACAGGGTGACACAGATACGCAGTATTTT.

The chain's CDR3 is CASSFREQPQHF. CDR3 DNA sequence: TGTGCCAGCAGTTTTCGGGAGCAGCCCCAGCATTTT. This chain connects TRBV12-3 or TRBV12-4 to TRBJ1-5; D is unclear. CDR3 length: 12 residues. Trimming removed 3 bases at V and 7 bases at J, with 7 bases between.